Below are 10 T cell receptor beta chains sequenced from a single sample in a study of T cell repertoires in cytomegalovirus infection. TCRdb independently ran MiXCR on the reads; one entry per CDR3 protein. Of some 220,000 distinct CDR3 sequences listed, approximately 6.7% are singletons. The sample taken for sequencing was PBMCs. The receptors were sampled from a human donor in good health (CMV status not recorded). Some clones in this sample may be carry-over from other donors' samples.

The sample holds many counts of this clonotype. The chain combines TRBV19 with TRBJ1-5, with D uncertain. The CDR3 loop spans 14 amino acids. In germline, CDR1 is LNHDA, CDR2 SQIVND (reference sequence). Trimming took off 1 base at V and 1 base at J, with 5 bases between the two ends. The CDR3 region is CASSIVQSNQPQHF. The CDR3 nucleotides are TGTGCCAGTAGTATAGTTCAGAGCAATCAGCCCCAGCATTTT.

This clonotype has ten or more counts. The gene calls are TRBV7-2 and TRBJ2-5, with TRBD2 matching over 7 bases. V shed 3 bases, J shed 1 base, and the junction held 5 bases outside the gene matches. The germline CDR1 and CDR2 sequences are SGHTA and FQGNSA. This CDR3 has 15 amino acids. Written as DNA, the CDR3 is TGTGCCAGCAGCTTTATAGGGGAGGGCCAAGAGACCCAGTACTTC. Amino acid sequence: CASSFIGEGQETQYF.

This clonotype was seen ten or more times. The chain has TRBV11-2 and TRBJ1-1; no firm D call. CDR1 is SGHAT and CDR2 is FQNNGV in the germline V gene. The germline V and J ends were trimmed by 5 bases and 2 bases, with 9 bases remaining between them. The CDR3 sequence is 13 residues long. The CDR3 region is CASSEGINTEAFF. The CDR3 nucleotides are TGTGCCAGCAGCGAAGGTATTAACACTGAAGCTTTCTTT.

This clonotype was seen repeatedly, ten times or more. V gene TRBV12-3 or TRBV12-4 combines with J gene TRBJ2-6; D call uncertain. V was trimmed by 3 bases and J by 1 base, leaving 13 bases between them. The CDR3 runs 17 residues. CDR3 bases: TGTGCCAGCAGTTTGACCATAACAGATTCTGGGGCCAACGTCCTGACTTTC. This encodes CASSLTITDSGANVLTF.

This clonotype has ten or more counts. V usage is TRBV2 and J usage is TRBJ1-2; 7 positions agree with TRBD1. Trimming cost V 4 bases and J 1 base; bases outside gene matches: 9. Germline lookup yields CDR1 SNHLY and CDR2 FYNNEI. This CDR3 has 16 amino acids. Here the CDR3 DNA reads TGTGCCAGCAGTGCTTTTGGGGGACAGAGTAACTATGGCTACACCTTC. It yields the protein CASSAFGGQSNYGYTF.

This clonotype was detected many times. This chain connects TRBV7-2 to TRBJ1-2, with D unresolved. CDR1 and CDR2 (germline): SGHTA, FQGNSA. CDR3 length equals 13 residues. V was trimmed by 7 bases and J by 7 bases, leaving 16 bases between them. The CDR3 loop is CASTLRRATGYTF. In nucleotides, the CDR3 is TGTGCCAGCACCCTCCGGCGGGCTACTGGCTACACCTTC.

This clonotype was recorded at least ten times. This chain uses TRBV12-3 or TRBV12-4 with TRBJ2-7, with TRBD1 matching over 10 bases. V was pared by 6 bases and J by 2 bases, with 4 bases of the junction left unmatched. The CDR3 runs 14 residues. CDR3 in amino acids: CASRSTGGTYEQYF. The CDR3 nucleotides are TGTGCCAGCAGGTCGACAGGGGGCACCTACGAGCAGTACTTC.

This clonotype was detected many times. The V and J genes are TRBV7-2 and TRBJ2-1, with a weak D call TRBD2 (5 bases). Germline-derived CDR1 and CDR2 are SGHTA and FQGNSA. The CDR3 extends over 14 amino acids. The ends were cut back, 5 bases at V and 4 bases at J, with 12 bases in the middle. For the CDR3, the DNA is TGTGCCAGCAGCCCCCGGTCGGGATACAATGAGCAGTTCTTC. This codes for CASSPRSGYNEQFF.

In its sample, this clonotype was seen many times. The chain employs TRBV20-1 and TRBJ1-1, with D perhaps matching TRBD1 (5 bases). Trimming took off 2 bases at V and 1 base at J, with 11 bases between the two ends. CDR3 length: 14 residues. The germline V gene encodes CDR1 DFQATT and CDR2 SNEGSKA (reference sequence). The CDR3 here is CSARYGTPNTEAFF. The CDR3 nucleotides are TGCAGTGCTAGATATGGGACTCCGAACACTGAAGCTTTCTTT.

This clonotype occurred many times. This chain links TRBV7-6 with TRBJ2-7; TRBD1 aligns across 7 bases. The V segment lost 5 bases and the J segment 8 bases; nucleotides outside the gene matches: 15. The CDR3 runs 15 residues. Looked up from germline, CDR1 is SGHVS and CDR2 is FNYEAQ. The CDR3 coding sequence is TGTGCCAGCAGCCCTTTCTCCGGGACAGATAATCAGCAGTACTTC. Amino acid sequence: CASSPFSGTDNQQYF. Looking up the rest from reference TRBV7-6 and TRBJ2-7 gives the full variable domain: GAGVSQSPRYKVTKRGQDVALRCDPISGHVSLYWYRQALGQGPEFLTYFNYEAQQDKSGLPNDRFSAERPEGSISTLTIQRTEQRDSAMYRCASSPFSGTDNQQYFGPGTRLTVT.